This T cell receptor (beta chain) was profiled in a study of human T cells and chemical hapten exposure. This clonotype was counted ten times or more. Sample time point: patch test 2, 6 weeks after DPC sensitization. Noted treatment: therapeutic diphenylcyclopropenone sensitization with weekly scalp DPC. Investigators collected blood before applying each patch test. It was unfractionated whole blood from which total RNA was extracted. Individual cDNA molecules in this library carried unique molecular identifiers. A single record per CDR3 protein comes from TCRdb applying MiXCR to the RACE reads. The sample carries under 450,000 distinct CDR3 sequences, just under 6.5% recorded once. V was pared by 6 bases and J by 4 bases, with 11 bases of the junction left unmatched. This CDR3 is 17 amino acids long.

The rearrangement joins TRBV12-3 or TRBV12-4 to TRBJ2-2; 10 positions agree with TRBD1. The sequence was obtained from a woman aged 18-29 years with alopecia areata. Some clones in this sample may be carry-over from other donors' samples. Sequenced material: whole blood, taken in connection with sensitization to the hapten diphenylcyclopropenone (DPC). CDR3 sequence (DNA): TGTGCCAGCAGAGATGACAGGGGGCCAATTATCACCGGGGAGCTGTTTTTT. It encodes CASRDDRGPIITGELFF.